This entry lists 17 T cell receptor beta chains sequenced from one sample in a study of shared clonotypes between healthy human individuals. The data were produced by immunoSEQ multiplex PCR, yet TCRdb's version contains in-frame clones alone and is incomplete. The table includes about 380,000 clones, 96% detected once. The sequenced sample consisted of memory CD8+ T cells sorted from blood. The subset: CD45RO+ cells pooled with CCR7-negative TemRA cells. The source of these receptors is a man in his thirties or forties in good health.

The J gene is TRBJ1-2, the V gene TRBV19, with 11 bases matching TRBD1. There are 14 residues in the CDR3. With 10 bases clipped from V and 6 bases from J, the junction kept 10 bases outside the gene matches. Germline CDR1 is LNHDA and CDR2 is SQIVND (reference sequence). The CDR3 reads CATHLGQGAHGYTF. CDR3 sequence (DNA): TGTGCCACGCACCTCGGACAGGGGGCTCATGGCTACACCTTC.

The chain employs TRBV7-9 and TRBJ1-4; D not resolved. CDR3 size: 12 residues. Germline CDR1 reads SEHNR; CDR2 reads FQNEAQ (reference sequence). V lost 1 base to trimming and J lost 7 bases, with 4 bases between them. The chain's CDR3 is CASSLGAEKLFF. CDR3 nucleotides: TGTGCCAGCAGCTTAGGAGCTGAAAAACTGTTTTTT.

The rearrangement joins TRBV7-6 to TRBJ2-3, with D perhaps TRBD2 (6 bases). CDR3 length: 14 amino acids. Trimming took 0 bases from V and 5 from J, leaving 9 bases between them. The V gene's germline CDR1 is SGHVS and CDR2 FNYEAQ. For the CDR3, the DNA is TGTGCCAGCAGCTTAGCGGGAGCGGGAGATACGCAGTATTTT. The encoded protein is CASSLAGAGDTQYF.

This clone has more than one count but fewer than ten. CDR3 nucleotides: TGTGCCAGCAGCTTGGACAGGAATCAGCCCCAGCATTTT. Protein: CASSLDRNQPQHF. The V and J genes are TRBV5-6 and TRBJ1-5; D is perhaps TRBD1 (5 bases). This CDR3 is built from 13 residues. CDR1 and CDR2 (germline): SGHDT, YYEEEE. V lost 0 bases and J lost 4, with 5 bases in between.

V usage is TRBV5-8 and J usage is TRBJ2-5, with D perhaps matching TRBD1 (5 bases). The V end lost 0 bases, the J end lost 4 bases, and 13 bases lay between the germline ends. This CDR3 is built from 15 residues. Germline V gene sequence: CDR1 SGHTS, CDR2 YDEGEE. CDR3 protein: CASSLARVVGETQYF. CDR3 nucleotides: TGTGCCAGCAGCTTGGCCAGGGTGGTCGGAGAGACCCAGTACTTC.

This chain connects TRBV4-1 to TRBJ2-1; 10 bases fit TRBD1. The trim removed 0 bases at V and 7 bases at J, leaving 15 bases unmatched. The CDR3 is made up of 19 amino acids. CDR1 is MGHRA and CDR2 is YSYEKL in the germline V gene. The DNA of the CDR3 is TGCGCCAGCAGCCAAGAAGGGGTCACCGGGACAGGGGACAAAAATGAGCAGTTCTTC. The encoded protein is CASSQEGVTGTGDKNEQFF.

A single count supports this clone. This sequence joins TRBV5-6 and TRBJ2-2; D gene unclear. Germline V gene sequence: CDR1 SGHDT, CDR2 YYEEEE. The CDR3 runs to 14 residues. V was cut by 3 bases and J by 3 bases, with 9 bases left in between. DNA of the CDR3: TGTGCCAGCAGCTGGAAGAGATACACCGGGGAGCTGTTTTTT. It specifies CASSWKRYTGELFF.

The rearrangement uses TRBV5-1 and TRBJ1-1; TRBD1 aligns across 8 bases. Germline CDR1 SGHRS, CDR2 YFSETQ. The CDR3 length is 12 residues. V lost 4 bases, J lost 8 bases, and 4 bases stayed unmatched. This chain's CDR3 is CASSPDRVEAFF. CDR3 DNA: TGCGCCAGCAGCCCGGACAGGGTGGAAGCTTTCTTT.

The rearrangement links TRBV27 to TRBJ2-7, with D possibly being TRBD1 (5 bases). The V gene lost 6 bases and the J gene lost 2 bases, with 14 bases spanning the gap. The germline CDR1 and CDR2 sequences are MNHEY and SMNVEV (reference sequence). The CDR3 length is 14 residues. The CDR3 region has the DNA TGTGCCAGCAGATTTAGAGGCAGGGCCTACGAGCAGTACTTC. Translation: CASRFRGRAYEQYF.

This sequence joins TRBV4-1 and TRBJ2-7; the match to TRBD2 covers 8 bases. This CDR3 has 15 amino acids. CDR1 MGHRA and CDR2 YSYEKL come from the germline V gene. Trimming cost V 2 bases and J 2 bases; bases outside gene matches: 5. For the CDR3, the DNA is TGCGCCAGCAGCCAAAAAGCGGGAGCCCCCTACGAGCAGTACTTC. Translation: CASSQKAGAPYEQYF.

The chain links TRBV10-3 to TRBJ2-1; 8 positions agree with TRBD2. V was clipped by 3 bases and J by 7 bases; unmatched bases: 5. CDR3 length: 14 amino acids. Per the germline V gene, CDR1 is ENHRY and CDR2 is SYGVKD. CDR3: CAISEVGRGNEQFF. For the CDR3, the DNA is TGTGCCATCAGTGAAGTCGGGAGGGGGAATGAGCAGTTCTTC.

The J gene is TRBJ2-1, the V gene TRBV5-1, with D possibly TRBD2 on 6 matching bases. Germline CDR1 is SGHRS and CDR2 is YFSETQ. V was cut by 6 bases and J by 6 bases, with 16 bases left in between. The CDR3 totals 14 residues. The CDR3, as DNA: TGCGCCAGCATGAGGGACTCGACCTCCAATGAGCAGTTCTTC. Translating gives CASMRDSTSNEQFF.

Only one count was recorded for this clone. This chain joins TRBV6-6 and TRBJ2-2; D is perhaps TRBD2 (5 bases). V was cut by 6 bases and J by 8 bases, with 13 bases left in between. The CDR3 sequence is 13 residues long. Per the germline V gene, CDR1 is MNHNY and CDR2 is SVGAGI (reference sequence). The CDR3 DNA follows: TGTGCCAGCAGCCAACGGGGATGGGGGGAGCTGTTTTTT. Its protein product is CASSQRGWGELFF.

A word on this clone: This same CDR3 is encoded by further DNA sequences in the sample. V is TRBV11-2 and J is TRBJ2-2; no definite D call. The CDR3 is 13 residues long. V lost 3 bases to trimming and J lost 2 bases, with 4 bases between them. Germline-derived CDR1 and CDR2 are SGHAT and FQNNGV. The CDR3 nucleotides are TGTGCCAGCAGCTTGACTAACACCGGGGAGCTGTTTTTT. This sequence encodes CASSLTNTGELFF.

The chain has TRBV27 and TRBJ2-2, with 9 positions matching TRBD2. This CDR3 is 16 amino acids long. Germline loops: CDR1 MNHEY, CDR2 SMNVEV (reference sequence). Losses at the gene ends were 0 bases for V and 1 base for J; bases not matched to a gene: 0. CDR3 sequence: CASSLSSGRNTGELFF. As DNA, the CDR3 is TGTGCCAGCAGTTTATCTAGCGGGAGGAACACCGGGGAGCTGTTTTTT.

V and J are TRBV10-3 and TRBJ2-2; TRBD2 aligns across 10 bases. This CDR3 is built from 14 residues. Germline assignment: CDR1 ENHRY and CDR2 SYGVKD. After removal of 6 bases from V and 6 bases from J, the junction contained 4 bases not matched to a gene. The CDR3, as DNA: TGTGCCATCAGCCTAGCGGGAGACGCCGGGGAGCTGTTTTTT. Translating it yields CAISLAGDAGELFF.

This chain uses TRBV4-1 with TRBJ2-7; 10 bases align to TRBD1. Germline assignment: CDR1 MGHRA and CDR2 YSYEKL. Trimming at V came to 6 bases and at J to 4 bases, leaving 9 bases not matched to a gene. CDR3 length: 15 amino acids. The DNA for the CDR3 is TGCGCCAGCAGATTCAGACAGGGGGCTTCTTACGAGCAGTACTTC. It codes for CASRFRQGASYEQYF.